This T cell receptor (beta chain) is drawn from a study of OX40 agonist ivuxolimab in advanced cancers. In terms of the full investigation: Ivuxolimab was a fully human IgG2 agonistic monoclonal antibody targeting the costimulatory receptor OX40 (CD134). Intravenous ivuxolimab was administered to patients every 2 weeks at six dose levels: 0.01, 0.1, 0.3, 1.5, 3 and 10 mg/kg. Among the 52 dose-escalation patients, about 20 had hepatocellular carcinoma, roughly 15 melanoma, 9 renal cell carcinoma and 9 head and neck cancer. In the dose-escalation cohort, 82.7% of patients were male, and the mean age was approximately 60 years, with a range of roughly 23 to 85. Patients were allowed to have had prior anti-PD-1, anti-PD-L1 or anti-CTLA-4 therapy, and around 41% of the dose-escalation patients had previously received checkpoint inhibitors. Partial responses were achieved by three dose-escalation patients, of whom one had hepatocellular carcinoma and two had cutaneous melanoma. The purpose of peripheral TCRbeta sequencing was to test whether ivuxolimab changed TCR sequence diversity and led to clonal T-cell expansion. The paper covers the monotherapy dose-escalation part of the phase I ivuxolimab trial, which included N of about 56 patients.

As for this clone: Its recognized antigen is unknown. No much larger clonotype is one base removed from it; base qualities were not supplied.

Genomic DNA was isolated from the sorted cells so that the TCRbeta CDR3 region could be sequenced. The immunoSEQ Assay was used for sequencing of TCRbeta CDR3 regions. TCRdb carries this immuneACCESS record with in-frame sequences only. Its versions omit some clonotypes, under half of them owing to an unresolved V gene in the studies checked, with the rest unexplained. The sample table records approximately 60,000 clones; roughly 89% of these occur just once. Roughly 0.6% of the sample is taken by the ten largest. V loses 0 bases of germline sequence and J loses 9 bases, and the interval between the two ends is 17 bases. Reading the germline V gene (reference sequence) gives CDR1 GTSNPN and CDR2 SVGIG. Including the terminal cysteine and phenylalanine, the CDR3 comprises 14 residues. CDR3 DNA is the only sequence kept; it has 42 bases, read in frame from the first base. The investigation overall reported the following: At doses of 0.1 to 3.0 mg/kg, clonal expansion of both CD4+ and CD8+ T cells in blood was seen between baseline and week 6. After ivuxolimab, CD8+ T cells had more expanded clones than CD4+ T cells on average. The antigen specificity of the clonally expanded peripheral T cells was not determined. In partial responders in the 0.1-3.0 mg/kg groups, normalized peripheral clonal expansion was found to be among the lowest, especially among CD8+ T cells. Low levels of normalized T-cell clonal expansion were also seen in some patients who did not respond.

The trial excluded patients who had a history of autoimmune disease or who were on systemic immunosuppression. Peripheral blood for TCR sequencing was collected from all dose cohorts at baseline, on cycle 4 day 1, and on cycle 7 day 1. Samples were obtained from an open-label, multicenter, first-in-human phase I dose-escalation trial of ivuxolimab. Adults with locally advanced or metastatic melanoma, renal cell, hepatocellular, or head and neck squamous cell carcinoma were enrolled in the trial. Before TCR sequencing, CD4+ T cells and CD8+ T cells were sorted from peripheral blood as separate populations.

This material consisted of CD4+ or CD8+ T cells sorted from blood, taken in a trial of the OX40 agonist ivuxolimab. The chain uses TRBV30 and TRBJ2-5; the D segment could be TRBD1, given 5 matching bases. The receptor's source is an adult with an advanced solid tumor such as melanoma, head and neck, liver or kidney cancer. The DNA sequence follows: TGTGCCTGGAGTGTACTCATGGGCGAAGGGGCCCAGTACTTC. Its coded protein is CAWSVLMGEGAQYF.